This TCR beta chain came from a study of T-cell reconstitution after alpha-beta-depleted transplantation in children. In regard to this clonotype: The target antigen is unknown.

TCRbeta library construction was performed incorporating unique molecular identifiers. A single record per CDR3 protein comes from TCRdb applying MiXCR to the PCR reads. The sample lists under 250,000 distinct CDR3 sequences; roughly 18% were seen once. Findings of the study overall: Some patients owed their high day-60 TCRbeta diversity to surviving recipient T cells and thymic progenitors. T cells produced anew were the main source of T-cell counts and diversity one year after transplant. About two months after transplant, alpha-beta T cells reportedly came from several hundred expanded graft clones.

V dropped 0 bases and J dropped 0 bases, with 12 bases sitting between them. Germline V CDR1 and CDR2: SGHTA, FQGNSA. The CDR3 spans 17 residues. The rearrangement joins TRBV7-2 to TRBJ2-1, with a weak D call TRBD2 (6 bases). The sequences come from PBMCs, mostly from graft donor cells, collected 360 days after TCRalphabeta/CD19-depleted stem cell transplant. This clonotype was sampled from a male patient aged 2 to 10 who had a stem cell transplant for acute lymphoblastic leukemia, so the T cells may come from the graft donor. This chain's CDR3 is CASSLAPGGPSYNEQFF. The DNA for the CDR3 is TGTGCCAGCAGCTTAGCCCCCGGGGGTCCCTCCTACAATGAGCAGTTCTTC.